A selection of T cell receptor beta chains follows, all from one sample in a study of shared clonotypes between healthy human individuals. Method: immunoSEQ multiplex PCR; TCRdb's copy keeps in-frame clones and lacks some. The table lists 450,000 to 700,000 clones, nearly 97% of them singletons. Sequencing was done on a sample of naive CD8+ T cells sorted from blood. All receptors come from a woman aged 25 to 39 in good health. CDR3s include the opening cysteine and the closing phenylalanine or tryptophan. The D gene is left open where the match is weak. A clone size is listed for some rows: how often the clone was seen (once, few, many), or a class if it is expanded.

V: TRBV19; J: TRBJ2-1; D: NA; size: NA; DNA: TGTGCCAGTAGTATCAGGCAGGGGGGTTACAATGAGCAGTTCTTC; CDR3: CASSIRQGGYNEQFF
V: TRBV28; J: TRBJ2-5; D: NA; size: NA; DNA: TGTGCCAGCACCTCAGGCGGGACGGACAGGACCCAGTACTTC; CDR3: CASTSGGTDRTQYF
V: TRBV11-3; J: TRBJ1-1; D: TRBD1; size: NA; DNA: TGTGCCAGCAGCTTAAATACTGAGACAGGGTACACTGAAGCTTTCTTT; CDR3: CASSLNTETGYTEAFF
V: TRBV6-1; J: TRBJ2-7; D: NA; size: NA; DNA: TGTGCCAGCAGGATACAGGGATCCTACGAGCAGTACTTC; CDR3: CASRIQGSYEQYF
V: TRBV6-5; J: TRBJ2-1; D: NA; size: NA; DNA: TGTGCCAGCAGTTACAGCATCTCCTACAATGAGCAGTTCTTC; CDR3: CASSYSISYNEQFF
V: TRBV27; J: TRBJ2-1; D: TRBD2; size: once; DNA: TGTGCCAGCAGTGACCTGACTAGCGGGAGGGTGGATGAGCAGTTCTTC; CDR3: CASSDLTSGRVDEQFF
V: TRBV9; J: TRBJ1-1; D: NA; size: once; DNA: TGTGCCAGCAGCGTAGAGGGGAGTAGGACTGAAGCTTTCTTT; CDR3: CASSVEGSRTEAFF
V: TRBV27; J: TRBJ2-2; D: TRBD1; size: NA; DNA: TGTGCCAGCAGTTACGACAAAACAGGGGGTGCGAACACCGGGGAGCTGTTTTTT; CDR3: CASSYDKTGGANTGELFF
V: TRBV28; J: TRBJ2-3; D: NA; size: NA; DNA: TGTGCCAGCAGTGTAGGGGGGGGCACAGATACGCAGTATTTT; CDR3: CASSVGGGTDTQYF
V: TRBV28; J: TRBJ2-7; D: TRBD1; size: once; DNA: TGTGCCAGCAGTGCGGCCCCCGGGACAGGGAGCTACGAGCAGTACTTC; CDR3: CASSAAPGTGSYEQYF
V: TRBV5-5; J: TRBJ2-7; D: NA; size: once; DNA: TGTGCCAGCACTCCGACCGGTGAATTCTACGAGCAGTACTTC; CDR3: CASTPTGEFYEQYF